Given below is one T cell receptor (beta chain) in context. Its antigen is as yet unknown. The data are from a study of T cell repertoires in cytomegalovirus infection. About the research overall: Epitope selection comprised recently identified HLA-C-restricted CMV epitopes and well-studied HLA-B-restricted CMV epitopes. Indications came from public TCR beta signatures; they pointed to CMV infection and to a matching HLA type.

Study results and caveats: CMV-specific TCR beta clonotypes restricted by HLA-C were the ones dominating the ex vivo response. Summed frequency of shared TCR beta families picked out CMV carriers who also had the relevant HLA.

TCRdb re-analysed the reads in MiXCR, keeping a single row per CDR3 protein. Of some 940,000 distinct CDR3 sequences listed, roughly 30% are singletons. The source of this sequence is a human donor in good health (CMV status not recorded). Some clones in this sample may be carry-over from other donors' samples. Sample: cultured CD8+ T cells from PBMCs, taken from culture after CMV antigen stimulation.

CDR3: CASTQEGLDTGELFF. The DNA of the CDR3 is TGTGCCAGTACCCAGGAGGGTCTGGACACCGGGGAGCTGTTTTTT. The chain couples TRBV19 to TRBJ2-2; perhaps TRBD2 as D (6 bases). Deletions cut 7 bases from V and 3 bases from J, with 15 bases between. The CDR3 sequence is 15 residues long. CDR1 and CDR2 (germline): LNHDA, SQIVND (reference sequence).